These 6 T cell receptor beta chains originate from one sample sequenced in a study of T cell repertoires in cytomegalovirus infection. TCRdb passed the reads through MiXCR, listing each CDR3 protein once. The sample holds 350,000 to 550,000 distinct CDR3 sequences; approximately 30% are singletons and the top ten take roughly 15%. Sequenced sample: PBMCs. The receptors originated from a human donor in good health (CMV status not recorded). Some clones in this sample may be carry-over from other donors' samples.

Details on this clonotype: A much larger clonotype is one base distant, so this may be a read error. This chain links TRBV7-2 with TRBJ2-7; D tentatively reads TRBD1 or TRBD2 (6 bases each). The CDR3 runs to 16 residues. Germline values: CDR1 SGHTA, CDR2 FQGNSA. CDR3 protein: CASSSHGGASSYVQYF. The CDR3, as DNA: TGTGCCAGCAGCTCCCACGGGGGCGCTAGCTCCTACGTGCAGTACTTC.

This clonotype has ten or more counts. The chain has TRBV7-8 and TRBJ1-4; D not resolved. Trimming pared 1 base from V and 5 bases from J, leaving 11 bases between. The CDR3 spans 15 residues. CDR1 SGHVS and CDR2 FQNEAQ come from the germline V gene. The CDR3 protein is CASSLGAAGNEKLFF. CDR3 DNA sequence: TGTGCCAGCAGCTTAGGGGCTGCCGGGAATGAAAAACTGTTTTTT.

Regarding this clonotype: Given a much more abundant clone one base away, this may be a read error. The chain carries TRBV19 and TRBJ2-1; D is perhaps TRBD1 (6 bases). The CDR3 consists of 15 residues. The ends were cut back, 5 bases at V and 4 bases at J, with 15 bases in the middle. Germline CDR1 is LNHDA and CDR2 is SQIVND (reference sequence). The CDR3 DNA reads TGTGCCAGTAGTGTGAGTGGGACACAATACAATGAGCAGTTCTTC. As protein: CASSVSGTQYNEQFF. Complete variable domain (other parts from reference TRBV19 and TRBJ2-1): DGGITQSPKYLFRKEGQNVTLSCEQNLNHDAMYWYRQDPGQGLRLIYYSQIVNDFQKGDIAEGYSVSREKKESFPLTVTSAQKNPTAFYLCASSVSGTQYNEQFFGPGTRLTVL.

The V gene is TRBV6-2 or TRBV6-3, the J gene TRBJ2-5; D might be TRBD2 (7 bases). Trimming left V 8 bases short and J 4 bases short, with 20 bases between. The CDR3 totals 15 residues. Germline assignment: CDR1 MNHEY and CDR2 SVGEGT. This CDR3 reads CASGGEGGKRETQYF. The CDR3 bases are TGTGCCAGCGGCGGAGAGGGGGGGAAGCGAGAGACCCAGTACTTC.

This clonotype was counted only a few times. CDR3 sequence reads: CASSSGTGLFYEQYF. In DNA, the CDR3 is TGTGCCAGCAGCTCCGGGACAGGGCTTTTCTACGAGCAGTACTTC. The chain joins TRBV11-2 to TRBJ2-7; TRBD1 matches 9 bases. Per the germline V gene, CDR1 is SGHAT and CDR2 is FQNNGV. The CDR3 covers 15 residues. V was clipped by 4 bases and J by 3 bases; unmatched bases: 7.

In the case of this clonotype: It is likely a read error, because the conserved phenylalanine at the end of the CDR3 is missing. The chain combines TRBV2 with TRBJ1-5, with D hard to call. V was cut by 7 bases and J by 1 base, with 17 bases left in between. This CDR3 spans 16 amino acids. Per the germline V gene, CDR1 is SNHLY and CDR2 is FYNNEI. The CDR3 coding sequence is TGTGCCAGCACCAAATGGTGCCGGGGAAGCAATCAGCCCCAGCATTTG. It encodes CASTKWCRGSNQPQHL.